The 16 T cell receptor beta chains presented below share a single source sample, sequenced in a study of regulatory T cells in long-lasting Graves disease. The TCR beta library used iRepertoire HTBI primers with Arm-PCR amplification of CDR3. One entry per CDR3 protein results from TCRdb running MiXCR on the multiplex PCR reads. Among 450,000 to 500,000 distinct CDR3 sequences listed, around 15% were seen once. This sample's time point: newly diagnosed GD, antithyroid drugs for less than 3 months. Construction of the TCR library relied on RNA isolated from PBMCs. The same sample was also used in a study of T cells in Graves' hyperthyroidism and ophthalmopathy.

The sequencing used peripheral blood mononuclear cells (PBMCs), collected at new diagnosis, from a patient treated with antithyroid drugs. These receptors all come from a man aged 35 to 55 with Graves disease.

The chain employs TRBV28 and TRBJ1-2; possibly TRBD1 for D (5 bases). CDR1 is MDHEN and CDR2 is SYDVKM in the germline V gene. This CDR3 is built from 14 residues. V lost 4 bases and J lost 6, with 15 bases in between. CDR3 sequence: CASSYLGPDDGYTF. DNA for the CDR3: TGTGCCAGCAGTTACTTGGGGCCGGATGATGGCTACACCTTC.

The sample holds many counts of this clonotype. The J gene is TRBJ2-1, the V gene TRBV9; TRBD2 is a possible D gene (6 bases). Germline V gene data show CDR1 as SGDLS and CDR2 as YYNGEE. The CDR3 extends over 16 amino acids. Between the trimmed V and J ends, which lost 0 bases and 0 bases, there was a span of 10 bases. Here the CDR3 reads CASSVGGAGSYNEQFF. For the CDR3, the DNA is TGTGCCAGCAGCGTAGGGGGAGCGGGCTCCTACAATGAGCAGTTCTTC.

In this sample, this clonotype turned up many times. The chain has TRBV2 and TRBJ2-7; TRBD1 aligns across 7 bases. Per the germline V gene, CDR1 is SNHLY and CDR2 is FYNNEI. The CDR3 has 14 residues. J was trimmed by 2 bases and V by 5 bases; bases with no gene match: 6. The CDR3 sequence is CASSQDRRTYEQYF. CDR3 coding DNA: TGTGCCAGCAGTCAGGACAGGAGGACCTACGAGCAGTACTTC. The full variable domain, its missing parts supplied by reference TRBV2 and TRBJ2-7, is EPEVTQTPSHQVTQMGQEVILRCVPISNHLYFYWYRQILGQKVEFLVSFYNNEISEKSEIFDDQFSVERPDGSNFTLKIRSTKLEDSAMYFCASSQDRRTYEQYFGPGTRLTVT.

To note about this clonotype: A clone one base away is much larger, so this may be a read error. In nucleotides, the CDR3 is TGTGCCAGCAGTGCGACAAAGAACACTGAAGCTCTCTTT. As protein: CASSATKNTEALF. V usage is TRBV6-2 or TRBV6-3 and J usage is TRBJ1-1; D is unclear. CDR3 length: 13 amino acids. The germline CDR1 and CDR2 sequences are MNHEY and SVGEGT.

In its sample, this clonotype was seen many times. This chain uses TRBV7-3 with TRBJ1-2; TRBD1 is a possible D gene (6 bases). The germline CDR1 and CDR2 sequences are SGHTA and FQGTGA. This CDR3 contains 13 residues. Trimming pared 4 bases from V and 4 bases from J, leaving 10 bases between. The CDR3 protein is CASSSPGAYGYTF. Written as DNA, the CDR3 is TGTGCCAGCAGCTCTCCGGGGGCCTATGGCTACACCTTC. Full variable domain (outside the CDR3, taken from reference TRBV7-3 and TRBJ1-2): GAGVSQTPSNKVTEKGKYVELRCDPISGHTALYWYRQSLGQGPEFLIYFQGTGAADDSGLPNDRFFAVRPEGSVSTLKIQRTERGDSAVYLCASSSPGAYGYTFGSGTRLTVV.

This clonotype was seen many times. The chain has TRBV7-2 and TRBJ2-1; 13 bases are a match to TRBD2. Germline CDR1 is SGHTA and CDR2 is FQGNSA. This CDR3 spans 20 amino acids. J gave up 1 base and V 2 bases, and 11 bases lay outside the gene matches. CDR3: CASSLRGRTSGRKSYNEQFF. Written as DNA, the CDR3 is TGTGCCAGCAGCTTAAGGGGTCGGACTAGCGGGAGAAAGTCCTACAATGAGCAGTTCTTC.

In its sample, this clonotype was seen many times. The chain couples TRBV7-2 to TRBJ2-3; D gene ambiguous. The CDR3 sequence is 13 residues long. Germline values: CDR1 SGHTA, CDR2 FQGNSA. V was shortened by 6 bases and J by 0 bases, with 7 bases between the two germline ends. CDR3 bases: TGTGCCAGCAGGGAGCCCAGCACAGATACGCAGTATTTT. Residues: CASREPSTDTQYF.

The CDR3 coding sequence is TGCAGTGCTAGAACCCAGGGGGCGCCCTACAATGAGCAGTTCTTC. Amino acid sequence: CSARTQGAPYNEQFF. The chain is built from TRBV20-1 and TRBJ2-1, with 8 nucleotides matching TRBD1. Germline-derived CDR1 and CDR2 are DFQATT and SNEGSKA (reference sequence). V shed 2 bases, J shed 2 bases, and the junction held 5 bases outside the gene matches. The CDR3 loop spans 15 amino acids.

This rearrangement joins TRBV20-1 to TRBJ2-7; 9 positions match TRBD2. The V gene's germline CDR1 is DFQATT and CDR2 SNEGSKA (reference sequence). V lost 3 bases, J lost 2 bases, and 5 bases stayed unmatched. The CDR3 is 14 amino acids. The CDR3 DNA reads TGCAGTGCTAGGAGGGCGGGAGGGCCCTACGAGCAGTACTTC. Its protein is CSARRAGGPYEQYF.

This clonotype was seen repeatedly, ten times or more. The CDR3 spells CASSLGAGGGYGYTF. Written as DNA, the CDR3 is TGTGCCAGCAGCTTGGGGGCAGGGGGCGGCTATGGCTACACCTTC. V and J are TRBV11-2 and TRBJ1-2, with 8 bases aligning to TRBD1. Looked up from germline, CDR1 is SGHAT and CDR2 is FQNNGV. V gave up 3 bases and J gave up 4 bases; unmatched junction bases: 7. The CDR3 is made up of 15 amino acids.

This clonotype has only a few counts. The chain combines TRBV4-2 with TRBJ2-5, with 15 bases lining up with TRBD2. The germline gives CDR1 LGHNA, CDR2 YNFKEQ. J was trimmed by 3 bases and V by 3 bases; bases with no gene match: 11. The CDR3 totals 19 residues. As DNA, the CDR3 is TGTGCCAGCAGCCACAACCTGAGGACTAGCGGGAGGGGTGAAGAGACCCAGTACTTC. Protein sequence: CASSHNLRTSGRGEETQYF.

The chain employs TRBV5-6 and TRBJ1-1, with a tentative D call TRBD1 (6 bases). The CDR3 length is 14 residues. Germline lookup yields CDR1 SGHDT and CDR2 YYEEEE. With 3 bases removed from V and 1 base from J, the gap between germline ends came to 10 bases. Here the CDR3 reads CASSSQQGNTEAFF. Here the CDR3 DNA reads TGTGCCAGCAGCTCGCAACAGGGGAACACTGAAGCTTTCTTT.

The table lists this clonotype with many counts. CDR3 amino acids: CATRTGNTGELFF. CDR3 DNA sequence: TGTGCCACCCGGACAGGGAACACCGGGGAGCTGTTTTTT. The J gene is TRBJ2-2, the V gene TRBV3-1, with 7 bases aligning to TRBD1. Germline V CDR1 and CDR2: LGHDT, YNNKEL (reference sequence). The CDR3 is 13 amino acids. V was clipped by 10 bases and J by 1 base; unmatched bases: 3.

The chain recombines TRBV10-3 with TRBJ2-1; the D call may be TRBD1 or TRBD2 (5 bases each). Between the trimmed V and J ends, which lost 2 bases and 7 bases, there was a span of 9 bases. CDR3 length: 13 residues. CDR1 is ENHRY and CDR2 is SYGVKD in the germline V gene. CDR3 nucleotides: TGTGCCATCAGTGAGGGTGGGGGAAATGAGCAGTTCTTC. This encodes CAISEGGGNEQFF.

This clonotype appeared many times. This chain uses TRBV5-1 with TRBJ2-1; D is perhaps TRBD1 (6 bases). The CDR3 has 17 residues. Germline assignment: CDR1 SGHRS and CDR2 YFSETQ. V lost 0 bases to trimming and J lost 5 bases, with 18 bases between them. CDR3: CASSLVPRQGHNNEQFF. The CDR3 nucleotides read TGCGCCAGCAGCTTGGTACCGAGGCAGGGGCATAACAATGAGCAGTTCTTC.

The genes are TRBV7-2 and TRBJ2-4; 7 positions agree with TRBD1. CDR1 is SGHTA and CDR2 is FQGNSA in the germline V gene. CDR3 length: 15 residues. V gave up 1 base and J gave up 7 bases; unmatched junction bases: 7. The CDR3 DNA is TGTGCCAGCAGCTTAGAGGGACAGATTAGGAACATTCAGTACTTC. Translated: CASSLEGQIRNIQYF.